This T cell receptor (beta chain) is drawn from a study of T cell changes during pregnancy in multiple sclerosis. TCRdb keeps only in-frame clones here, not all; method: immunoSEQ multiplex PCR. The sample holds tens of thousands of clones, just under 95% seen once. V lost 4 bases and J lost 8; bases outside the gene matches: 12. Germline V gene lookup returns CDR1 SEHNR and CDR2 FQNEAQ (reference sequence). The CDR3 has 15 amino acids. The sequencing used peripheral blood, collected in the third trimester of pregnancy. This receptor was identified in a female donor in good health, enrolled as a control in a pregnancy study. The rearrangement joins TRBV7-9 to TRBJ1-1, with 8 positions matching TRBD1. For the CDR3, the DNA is TGTGCCAGCAGCTCCCATCAGGGGGCAGGGGGCGAAGCTTTCTTT. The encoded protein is CASSSHQGAGGEAFF.